Listed below are T cell receptor beta chains from one sample, sequenced in a study of OX40 agonist ivuxolimab in advanced cancers. Profiled with immunoSEQ multiplex PCR; TCRdb holds only in-frame clones, not every one. The sample shows 70,000 to 95,000 clones, around nine tenths of them seen only once. The input for sequencing was CD4+ or CD8+ T cells sorted from blood, taken in a trial of the OX40 agonist ivuxolimab. The origin of the receptors is an adult with an advanced solid tumor such as melanoma, head and neck, liver or kidney cancer. Both conserved end residues are part of each CDR3. Fields, in order: clone size, J gene, D gene, V gene, CDR3 protein, CDR3 DNA. A D gene is named only where the DNA matches it firmly. The size field is filled for only some rows; it gives once, few, many or a size class.

clone_size: .
j_call: TRBJ1-2
d_call: TRBD1
v_call: TRBV6-5
cdr3_aa: CASSDRGNYGYTF
cdr3_nt: TGTGCCAGCAGCGACAGGGGAAACTATGGCTACACCTTC

clone_size: few
j_call: TRBJ2-1
d_call: TRBD2
v_call: TRBV6-4
cdr3_aa: CASSVREGRYNEQFF
cdr3_nt: TGTGCCAGCAGTGTGCGGGAGGGCCGCTACAATGAGCAGTTCTTC

clone_size: .
j_call: TRBJ2-7
d_call: .
v_call: TRBV6-1
cdr3_aa: CASSEAFGYEQYF
cdr3_nt: TGTGCCAGCAGTGAAGCTTTCGGCTACGAGCAGTACTTC

clone_size: .
j_call: TRBJ1-2
d_call: .
v_call: TRBV28
cdr3_aa: CASRTTGRVRYGYTF
cdr3_nt: TGTGCCAGCAGAACAACAGGGCGGGTACGGTATGGCTACACCTTC

clone_size: .
j_call: TRBJ1-2
d_call: TRBD1
v_call: TRBV10-1
cdr3_aa: CASSATGDYGYTF
cdr3_nt: TGCGCCAGCAGCGCGACAGGGGACTATGGCTACACCTTC

clone_size: once
j_call: TRBJ1-3
d_call: TRBD1
v_call: TRBV7-3
cdr3_aa: CASSLPPGGRGNTIYF
cdr3_nt: TGTGCCAGCAGCTTACCTCCAGGGGGCCGGGGAAACACCATATATTTT

clone_size: .
j_call: TRBJ1-3
d_call: .
v_call: TRBV6-1
cdr3_aa: CASSLPDLGDTIYF
cdr3_nt: TGTGCCAGCAGCCTACCCGACTTAGGGGACACCATATATTTT

clone_size: .
j_call: TRBJ2-7
d_call: TRBD2
v_call: TRBV7-8
cdr3_aa: CASSWGLAGGVGYEQYF
cdr3_nt: TGTGCCAGCAGCTGGGGACTAGCGGGAGGCGTCGGCTACGAGCAGTACTTC

clone_size: .
j_call: TRBJ1-2
d_call: .
v_call: TRBV28
cdr3_aa: CASSSPYTVDYGYTF
cdr3_nt: TGTGCCAGCAGTTCACCGTATACCGTGGACTATGGCTACACCTTC

clone_size: .
j_call: TRBJ2-2
d_call: .
v_call: TRBV6-4
cdr3_aa: CASSPVGGNTGELFF
cdr3_nt: TGTGCCAGCAGCCCCGTGGGGGGGAACACCGGGGAGCTGTTTTTT

clone_size: .
j_call: TRBJ1-1
d_call: .
v_call: TRBV10-3
cdr3_aa: CAISVGKAKLNTEAFF
cdr3_nt: TGTGCCATCAGTGTGGGAAAAGCGAAACTGAACACTGAAGCTTTCTTT

clone_size: once
j_call: TRBJ2-1
d_call: .
v_call: TRBV5-1
cdr3_aa: CASSIGQTYNEQFF
cdr3_nt: TGCGCCAGCAGCATAGGACAGACCTACAATGAGCAGTTCTTC

clone_size: .
j_call: TRBJ2-5
d_call: .
v_call: TRBV29-1
cdr3_aa: CSVGFIQETQYF
cdr3_nt: TGCAGCGTTGGATTCATTCAAGAGACCCAGTACTTC

clone_size: .
j_call: TRBJ2-7
d_call: .
v_call: TRBV18
cdr3_aa: CASSLGQSSYEQYF
cdr3_nt: TGTGCCAGCTCACTAGGACAGAGCTCCTACGAGCAGTACTTC

clone_size: .
j_call: TRBJ2-2
d_call: .
v_call: TRBV7-9
cdr3_aa: CASSLPRSTGELFF
cdr3_nt: TGTGCCAGCAGCTTACCGAGGAGCACCGGGGAGCTGTTTTTT

clone_size: .
j_call: TRBJ1-1
d_call: TRBD1
v_call: TRBV28
cdr3_aa: CASSWGTGGEAFF
cdr3_nt: TGTGCCAGCAGTTGGGGAACAGGGGGTGAAGCTTTCTTT

clone_size: .
j_call: TRBJ1-1
d_call: TRBD1
v_call: TRBV5-8
cdr3_aa: CASSHYSGGNTEAFF
cdr3_nt: TGTGCCAGCAGCCATTACTCAGGGGGAAACACTGAAGCTTTCTTT

clone_size: .
j_call: TRBJ2-7
d_call: .
v_call: TRBV14
cdr3_aa: CASSQELVSYEQYF
cdr3_nt: TGTGCCAGCAGCCAAGAACTCGTCTCCTACGAGCAGTACTTC

clone_size: .
j_call: TRBJ2-2
d_call: .
v_call: TRBV7-3
cdr3_aa: CASSIQGNTGELFF
cdr3_nt: TGTGCCAGCAGCATACAGGGGAACACCGGGGAGCTGTTTTTT

clone_size: .
j_call: TRBJ2-3
d_call: TRBD1
v_call: TRBV6-6
cdr3_aa: CASSYLDRDTDTQYF
cdr3_nt: TGTGCCAGCAGTTACTTGGACAGGGACACAGATACGCAGTATTTT

clone_size: .
j_call: TRBJ1-1
d_call: TRBD1
v_call: TRBV19
cdr3_aa: CASSVDRGRAEAFF
cdr3_nt: TGTGCCAGTAGTGTTGACAGGGGGCGGGCTGAAGCTTTCTTT

clone_size: .
j_call: TRBJ1-1
d_call: TRBD1
v_call: TRBV7-2
cdr3_aa: CASSRQGTEAFF
cdr3_nt: TGTGCCAGCAGTAGACAGGGCACTGAAGCTTTCTTT

clone_size: .
j_call: TRBJ2-1
d_call: TRBD2
v_call: TRBV14
cdr3_aa: CASSQGGSGNEQFF
cdr3_nt: TGTGCCAGCAGCCAAGGCGGGAGTGGGAATGAGCAGTTCTTC

clone_size: .
j_call: TRBJ1-1
d_call: .
v_call: TRBV19
cdr3_aa: CASSPGGGATEAFF
cdr3_nt: TGTGCCAGTAGTCCCGGCGGGGGGGCCACTGAAGCTTTCTTT

clone_size: .
j_call: TRBJ1-5
d_call: .
v_call: TRBV7-6
cdr3_aa: CASSLEVRTASNQPQHF
cdr3_nt: TGTGCCAGCAGCTTAGAAGTTCGGACAGCTAGCAATCAGCCCCAGCATTTT